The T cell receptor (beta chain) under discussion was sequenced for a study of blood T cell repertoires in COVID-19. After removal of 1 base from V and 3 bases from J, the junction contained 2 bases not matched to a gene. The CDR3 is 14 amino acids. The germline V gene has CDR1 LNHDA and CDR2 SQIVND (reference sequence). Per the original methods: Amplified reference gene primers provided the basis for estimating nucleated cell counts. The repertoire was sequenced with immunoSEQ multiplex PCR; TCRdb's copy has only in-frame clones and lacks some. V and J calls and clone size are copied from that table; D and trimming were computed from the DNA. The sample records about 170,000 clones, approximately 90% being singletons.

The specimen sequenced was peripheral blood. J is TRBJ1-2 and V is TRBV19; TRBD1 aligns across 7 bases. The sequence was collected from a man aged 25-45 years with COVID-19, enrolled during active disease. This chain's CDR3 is CASSIGTGDYGYTF. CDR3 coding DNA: TGTGCCAGTAGTATAGGAACAGGGGACTATGGCTACACCTTC.